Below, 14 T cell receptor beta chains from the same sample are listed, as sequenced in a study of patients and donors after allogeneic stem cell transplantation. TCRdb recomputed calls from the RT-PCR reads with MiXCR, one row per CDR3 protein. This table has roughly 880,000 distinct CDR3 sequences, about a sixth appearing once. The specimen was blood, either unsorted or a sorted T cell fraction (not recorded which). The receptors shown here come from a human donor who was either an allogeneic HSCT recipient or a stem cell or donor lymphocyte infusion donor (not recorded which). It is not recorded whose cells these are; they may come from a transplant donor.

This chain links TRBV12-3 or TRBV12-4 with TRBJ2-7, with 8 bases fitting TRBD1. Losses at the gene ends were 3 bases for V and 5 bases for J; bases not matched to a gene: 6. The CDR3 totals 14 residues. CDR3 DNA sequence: TGTGCCAGCAGTTTTCTCCCGACAGGGGACGAGCAGTACTTC. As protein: CASSFLPTGDEQYF.

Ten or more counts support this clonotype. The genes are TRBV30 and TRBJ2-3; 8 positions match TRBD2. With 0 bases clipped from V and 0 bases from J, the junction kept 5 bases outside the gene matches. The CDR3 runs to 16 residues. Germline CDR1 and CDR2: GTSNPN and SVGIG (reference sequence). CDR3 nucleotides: TGTGCCTGGAGTGTACTGGGCGGGGGGAGCACAGATACGCAGTATTTT. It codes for CAWSVLGGGSTDTQYF.

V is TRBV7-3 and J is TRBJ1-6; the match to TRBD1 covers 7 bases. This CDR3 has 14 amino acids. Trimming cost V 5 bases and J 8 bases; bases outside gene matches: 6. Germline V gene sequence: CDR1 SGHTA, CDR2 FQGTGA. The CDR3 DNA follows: TGTGCCAGCAGCACCGGACAGGCCCATTCACCCCTCCACTTT. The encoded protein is CASSTGQAHSPLHF. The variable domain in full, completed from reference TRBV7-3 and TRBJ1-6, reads GAGVSQTPSNKVTEKGKYVELRCDPISGHTALYWYRQSLGQGPEFLIYFQGTGAADDSGLPNDRFFAVRPEGSVSTLKIQRTERGDSAVYLCASSTGQAHSPLHFGNGTRLTVT.

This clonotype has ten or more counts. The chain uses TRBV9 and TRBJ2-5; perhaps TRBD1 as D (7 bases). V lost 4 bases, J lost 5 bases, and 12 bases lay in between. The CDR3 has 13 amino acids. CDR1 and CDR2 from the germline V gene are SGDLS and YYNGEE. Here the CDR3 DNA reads TGTGCCAGCAGCACTTCAGGGGGGGAGACCCAGTACTTC. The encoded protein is CASSTSGGETQYF.

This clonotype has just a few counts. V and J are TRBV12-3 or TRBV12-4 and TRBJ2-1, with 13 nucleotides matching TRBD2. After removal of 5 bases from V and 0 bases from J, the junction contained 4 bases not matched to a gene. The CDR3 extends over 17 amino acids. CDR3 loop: CASSERTSGSSYNEQFF. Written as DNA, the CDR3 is TGTGCCAGCAGTGAACGGACTAGCGGGAGCTCCTACAATGAGCAGTTCTTC.

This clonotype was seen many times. The DNA for the CDR3 is TGTGCCAGCAGCGGAAAACAGGTCGATGAGCAGTTCTTC. Amino acids: CASSGKQVDEQFF. J is TRBJ2-1 and V is TRBV9; possible D gene TRBD1, 5 bases. The CDR3 is 13 amino acids. V lost 3 bases, J lost 8 bases, and 12 bases lay in between. Germline CDR1 SGDLS, CDR2 YYNGEE.

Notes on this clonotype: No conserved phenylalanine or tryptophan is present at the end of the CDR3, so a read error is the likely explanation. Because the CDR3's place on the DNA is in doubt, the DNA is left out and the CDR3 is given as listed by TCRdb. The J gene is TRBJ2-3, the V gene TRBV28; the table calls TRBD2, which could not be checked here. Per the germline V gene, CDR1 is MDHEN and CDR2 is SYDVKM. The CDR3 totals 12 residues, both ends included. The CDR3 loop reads CASRGAGTLRQL.

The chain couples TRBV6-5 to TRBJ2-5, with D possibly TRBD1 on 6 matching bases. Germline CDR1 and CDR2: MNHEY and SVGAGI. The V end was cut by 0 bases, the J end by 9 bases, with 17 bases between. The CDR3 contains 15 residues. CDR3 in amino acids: CASSYSQRGWGPQYF. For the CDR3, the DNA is TGTGCCAGCAGTTACTCGCAACGCGGGTGGGGGCCCCAGTACTTC.

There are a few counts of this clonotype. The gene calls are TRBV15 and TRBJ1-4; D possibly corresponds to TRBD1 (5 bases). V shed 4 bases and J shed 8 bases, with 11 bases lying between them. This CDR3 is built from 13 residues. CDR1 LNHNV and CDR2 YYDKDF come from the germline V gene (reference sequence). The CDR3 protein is CATSTRVWEKLFF. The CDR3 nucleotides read TGTGCCACCAGCACCAGGGTTTGGGAAAAACTGTTTTTT.

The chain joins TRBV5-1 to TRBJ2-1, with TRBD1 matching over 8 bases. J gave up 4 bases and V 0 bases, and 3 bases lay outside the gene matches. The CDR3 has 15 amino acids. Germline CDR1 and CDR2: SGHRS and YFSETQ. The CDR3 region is CASSLAGDRYNEQFF. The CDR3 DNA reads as TGCGCCAGCAGCTTGGCCGGGGACAGGTACAATGAGCAGTTCTTC.

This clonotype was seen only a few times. In nucleotides, the CDR3 is TGCAGTGCTACCAACCGGGACAGGGGCCATGGCTACACCTTC. This encodes CSATNRDRGHGYTF. The genes are TRBV20-1 and TRBJ1-2; 10 nucleotides match TRBD1. The CDR3 covers 14 residues. The germline CDR1 and CDR2 sequences are DFQATT and SNEGSKA (reference sequence). Losses at the gene ends were 4 bases for V and 6 bases for J; bases not matched to a gene: 8.

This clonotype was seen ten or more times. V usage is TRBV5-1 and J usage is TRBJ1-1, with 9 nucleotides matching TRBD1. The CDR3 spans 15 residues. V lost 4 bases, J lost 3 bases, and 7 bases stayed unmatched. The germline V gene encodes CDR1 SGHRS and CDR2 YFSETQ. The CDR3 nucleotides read TGCGCCAGCAGCCGGGACAGGGTAAAGGACACTGAAGCTTTCTTT. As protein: CASSRDRVKDTEAFF.

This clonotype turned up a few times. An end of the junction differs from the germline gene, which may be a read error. The CDR3, as DNA: TGTGCCAGCAAAAGGGGAGCAGAGGGAGTGTACTTC. Translated, it gives CASKRGAEGVYF. This chain uses TRBV5-5 with TRBJ2-1; D might be TRBD1 or TRBD2, each matching 5 bases. This CDR3 contains 12 residues. Germline CDR1 SGHKS, CDR2 YYEKEE (reference sequence).

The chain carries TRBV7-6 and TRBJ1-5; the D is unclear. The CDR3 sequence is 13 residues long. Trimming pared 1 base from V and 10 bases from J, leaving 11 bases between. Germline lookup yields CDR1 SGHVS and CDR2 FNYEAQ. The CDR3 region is CASSLGDASPQHF. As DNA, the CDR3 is TGTGCCAGCAGCTTAGGGGATGCTTCACCCCAGCATTTT.